These 30 T cell receptor beta chains came from one sample sequenced in a study of tumor and adjacent non-tumor tissue in lung cancer. The template was RNA from unsorted bulk tissue. Three rounds of nested PCR, following a modified ARM-PCR protocol, produced the TCRbeta library. TCRdb fed the multiplex PCR reads into MiXCR, producing one record per CDR3 protein. The sample has over 85,000 distinct CDR3 sequences, over 75% seen once. Sequencing was carried out using lung tumor tissue. The origin of the receptors is a man aged 70-80 years with non-small cell lung cancer.

Points on this clonotype: The conserved phenylalanine or tryptophan normally closing the CDR3 is absent here, so this likely arose from a read error. The chain employs TRBV6-1 and TRBJ2-7; D perhaps matches TRBD2 (6 bases). The V end lost 3 bases, the J end lost 2 bases, and 14 bases lay between the germline ends. CDR1 and CDR2 from the germline V gene are MNHNS and SASEGT. The CDR3 runs to 15 residues. CDR3 nucleotide sequence: TGTGCCAGCAGTGATCTCGGGAGAGCGACCTACGAGCAGTACTTA. It encodes CASSDLGRATYEQYL.

This rearrangement joins TRBV4-1 to TRBJ1-6; D remains unclear. This CDR3 region has 18 residues. CDR1 MGHRA and CDR2 YSYEKL come from the germline V gene. V lost 1 base and J lost 0, with 13 bases in between. The CDR3 loop is CASSQGITACSYNSPLHF. CDR3 sequence (DNA): TGCGCCAGCAGCCAAGGGATAACAGCATGCTCCTATAATTCACCCCTCCACTTT.

Concerning this clonotype itself: The junction departs from germline at one end; a sequencing error may be responsible. This chain uses TRBV6-6 with TRBJ1-2; 8 positions agree with TRBD1. From germline, CDR1 is MNHNY and CDR2 SVGAGI (reference sequence). The CDR3 has 16 residues. The CDR3 region is CASDMDRENSLYGYTF. Here the CDR3 DNA reads TGTGCCAGTGATATGGACAGGGAGAACTCGCTCTATGGCTACACTTTC.

This clonotype was seen many times. An end of the junction does not agree with germline; a read error may underlie this. The J gene is TRBJ1-2, the V gene TRBV12-3 or TRBV12-4; no reliable D call. The CDR3 is made up of 12 amino acids. The CDR3 DNA reads TGTGCCAGCAGTCTCGCCCATGACTTATTTGGCTTC. This encodes CASSLAHDLFGF.

About this clonotype: Because it lacks the conserved phenylalanine or tryptophan at the end, this CDR3 is likely a read error. It is unclear where the CDR3 begins or ends on the DNA, so no DNA is shown, and the CDR3 is as TCRdb lists it. The V call is TRBV11-2, the J call TRBJ2-7; the DNA was not used to check the table's D call, TRBD1. CDR1 and CDR2 from the germline V gene are SGHAT and FQNNGV. The CDR3 spans 15 amino acids, including both terminal residues. The CDR3 here is CVSSPGTGPSYEQYL.

About this clonotype itself: The junction shows a germline mismatch at one end, possibly a read error. Here the CDR3 DNA reads TGCGCCAGCAGCAACCGACAGACCCCAGGAGATGGCTACACCTTC. Its translation is CASSNRQTPGDGYTF. The rearrangement uses TRBV14 and TRBJ1-2, with D maybe TRBD1 (5 bases). CDR1 is SGHDN and CDR2 is FVKESK in the germline V gene. CDR3 length equals 15 residues.

Regarding this clonotype: A junction boundary mismatches the germline segment, possibly from a read error. The chain links TRBV29-1 to TRBJ1-1; D is undetermined. The CDR3 is made up of 12 amino acids. Germline CDR1 reads SQVTM; CDR2 reads ANQGSEA. CDR3 DNA sequence: TGCATTGCTGGTCACGGCGACACTGAAGTTTTCTTT. It is translated as CIAGHGDTEVFF.

With respect to this clonotype: The junction shows a germline mismatch at one end, possibly a read error. The chain uses TRBV12-3 or TRBV12-4 and TRBJ1-2; no clear D gene. The CDR3 spans 15 residues. The CDR3 is CVSSLLIGFGYGYAF. The CDR3 DNA sequence: TGTGTCAGCAGTTTATTGATAGGGTTTGGCTATGGCTACGCCTTC.

To note about this clonotype: A much more abundant neighbour one base away suggests this may be a read error. J is TRBJ1-2 and V is TRBV10-3; TRBD1 might be the D (5 bases). Germline assignment: CDR1 ENHRY and CDR2 SYGVKD. The CDR3 is made up of 14 amino acids. The CDR3 nucleotides are TGTGTCATCAGTGAATCAGGGTCTTTTATGAGCTACACCTTC. It specifies CVISESGSFMSYTF.

This clonotype was seen repeatedly, ten times or more. This chain connects TRBV6-1 to TRBJ1-1; no firm D call. Germline lookup yields CDR1 MNHNS and CDR2 SASEGT. The CDR3 sequence is 15 residues long. V lost 3 bases, J lost 0 bases, and 11 bases lay in between. DNA of the CDR3: TGTGCCAGCAGTGATTCGCGGGTGCTGAACACTGAAGCTTTCTTT. Its protein product is CASSDSRVLNTEAFF.

Regarding this clonotype: An end of the junction does not agree with germline; a read error may underlie this. The chain joins TRBV6-1 to TRBJ1-1; 10 nucleotides agree with TRBD1. The CDR3 length is 13 residues. Germline assignment: CDR1 MNHNS and CDR2 SASEGT. The CDR3 DNA follows: TGTGCCGCCGGGACAGGGGCCTTTACTGAAGCTTTGTTT. Amino acid sequence: CAAGTGAFTEALF.

This clonotype was seen repeatedly, ten times or more. This rearrangement joins TRBV5-1 to TRBJ2-4, with TRBD2 as a possible D gene (5 bases). Germline assignment: CDR1 SGHRS and CDR2 YFSETQ. CDR3 length: 14 residues. Trimming removed 4 bases from V and 0 bases from J, with 8 bases in between. The CDR3: CASSPRGAKNIQYF. The CDR3, as DNA: TGCGCCAGCAGCCCTCGGGGAGCCAAAAACATTCAGTACTTC.

A note on this clonotype: This likely comes from a read error, as the CDR3 has no conserved phenylalanine or tryptophan at its end. The V call is TRBV12-3 or TRBV12-4, the J call TRBJ1-5, with D unresolved. The CDR3 covers 12 residues. CDR3 sequence (DNA): TGTGCTAGCAGTCCCGCTGGCCAGTCCCAGCATTCT. Encoded protein: CASSPAGQSQHS.

Regarding this clonotype: A junction boundary mismatches the germline segment, possibly from a read error. V usage is TRBV6-6 and J usage is TRBJ1-5; D gene uncertain. The CDR3 length is 14 residues. The germline gives CDR1 MNHNY, CDR2 SVGAGI (reference sequence). Written as DNA, the CDR3 is TGCGCCAACAGTTCCGGGCAGTTCAATCAGCCCCAGCGTTTT. It specifies CANSSGQFNQPQRF.

For this clonotype: Its ends do not fully match the called genes, so a read error is possible. The chain has TRBV12-3 or TRBV12-4 and TRBJ1-1; possible D gene TRBD1, 5 bases. This CDR3 has 14 amino acids. The DNA for the CDR3 is TGTGCCAACAGTCTCTCCCGGGGGGTCATTGAAGCTTTCTTT. Its translation: CANSLSRGVIEAFF.

This clonotype was detected ten times or more. V is TRBV6-1 and J is TRBJ2-5; 7 bases map to TRBD2. V dropped 5 bases and J dropped 4; count of bases not matched to a gene: 16. Germline V gene lookup returns CDR1 MNHNS and CDR2 SASEGT. The CDR3 has 17 amino acids. CDR3 DNA: TGTGCCAGCAGTAACCAAGGGAGGGATCTGGGGTCAGAGACCCAGTACTTC. It yields the protein CASSNQGRDLGSETQYF.

Turning to this clonotype: A much larger clone lies one base from this, so it may be a read error. This chain connects TRBV5-1 to TRBJ1-1; D uncertain. Germline V gene sequence: CDR1 SGHRS, CDR2 YFSETQ. The ends were cut back, 0 bases at V and 2 bases at J, with 11 bases in the middle. CDR3 length: 15 amino acids. CDR3 in amino acids: CASSLGSCGNTEAFF. The CDR3 region has the DNA TGCGCCAGCAGCTTGGGGTCCTGCGGAAACACTGAAGCTTTCTTT.

On this clonotype itself: A read error may produce the germline difference seen at one junction end. The chain uses TRBV10-1 and TRBJ1-2, with 9 bases fitting TRBD1. Per the germline V gene, CDR1 is WNHNN and CDR2 is SYGVQD (reference sequence). The CDR3 extends over 14 amino acids. This CDR3 reads CASSPGTGSEGYTF. CDR3 DNA: TGCGCCAGCAGTCCCGGGACAGGGAGCGAAGGCTATACCTTC.

On this clonotype: The germline gene is not matched at one end of the junction; a read error may be the cause. The chain is built from TRBV6-2 or TRBV6-3 and TRBJ2-7; D uncertain. The V gene's germline CDR1 is MNHEY and CDR2 SVGEGT. There are 15 residues in the CDR3. As DNA, the CDR3 is TGTGCCAGCAGTTACACGATGGCGGAACCGGTCGAGCAATACTTC. It yields the protein CASSYTMAEPVEQYF.

Remarks on this clonotype: The junction and the germline gene differ at one end; a read error may be behind it. The chain employs TRBV11-2 and TRBJ2-2, with D perhaps matching TRBD1 or TRBD2 (5 bases each). Germline V CDR1 and CDR2: SGHAT, FQNNGV. CDR3 length: 14 residues. The DNA of the CDR3 is TGTGCCAGCAGCCTGGACAATCAGTCCTGGGAGATGTTTTTT. Protein sequence: CASSLDNQSWEMFF.

Notes on this clonotype: One end of the junction is discordant with germline, which a read error may explain. V usage is TRBV28 and J usage is TRBJ2-7; D tentatively fits TRBD1 or TRBD2 (6 bases each). This CDR3 has 14 amino acids. Germline values: CDR1 MDHEN, CDR2 SYDVKM. The CDR3 here is CDSSPRGPAGEQNF. The CDR3 DNA sequence: TGTGACAGCAGTCCACGGGGGCCGGCGGGCGAGCAGAACTTC.

The chain employs TRBV10-1 and TRBJ2-7, with D uncertain. Germline loops: CDR1 WNHNN, CDR2 SYGVQD (reference sequence). The CDR3 sequence is 14 residues long. This CDR3 reads CANSEPTFPYQQYF. The CDR3 DNA follows: TGCGCTAACAGTGAACCCACGTTCCCATACCAGCAGTACTTC.

This clonotype appeared a single time. The conserved closing phenylalanine or tryptophan is absent in this CDR3, likely reflecting a read error. This chain joins TRBV11-2 and TRBJ1-6; D remains unclear. Trimming took 5 bases from V and 7 from J, leaving 15 bases between them. Germline-derived CDR1 and CDR2 are SGHAT and FQNNGV. The CDR3 is 15 amino acids. The CDR3 DNA follows: TGTGCCAGCAGCCCGAGGACGGATGGGAATTCACCCCTCCACTCT. Translating gives CASSPRTDGNSPLHS.

This clonotype came up many times. This chain links TRBV10-1 with TRBJ1-1; D is uncertain. V lost 3 bases and J lost 4, with 9 bases in between. The CDR3 runs to 13 residues. The germline V gene encodes CDR1 WNHNN and CDR2 SYGVQD (reference sequence). CDR3 DNA: TGCGCCAGCAGTGAATATTTCGGCACTGAAGCTTTCTTT. It translates to CASSEYFGTEAFF.

Comment on this clonotype: A much bigger clone sits one base away, suggesting this may be a read error. The DNA of the CDR3 is TGTGCCAGCAACAAACGAAACCGGGTTGGTACGGAGCAGTACTTC. Amino acids: CASNKRNRVGTEQYF. The chain employs TRBV21-1 and TRBJ2-7; the table's D gene call, TRBD1, was not cross checked with the DNA. TRBV21-1 is a known pseudogene. The CDR3 is made up of 15 amino acids.

This clonotype was seen a handful of times. Just one base apart from a much larger clone, this may be a read error. This chain links TRBV7-9 with TRBJ2-5, with 9 bases matching TRBD2. The CDR3 runs to 13 residues. V trimming: 5 bases; J trimming: 5 bases; junction bases outside the gene matches: 3. The germline V gene has CDR1 SEHNR and CDR2 FQNEAQ (reference sequence). CDR3 coding DNA: TGTGCCAGCAGCAGAACTAGCGGGGAGACCCAGTACTTC. This sequence encodes CASSRTSGETQYF.

Comments on this clonotype: Because the CDR3 is missing its conserved closing phenylalanine or tryptophan, this is likely a read error. The limits of the CDR3 on the DNA are not certain, so only TCRdb's listed CDR3 is given. The V and J genes are TRBV6-2 or TRBV6-3 and TRBJ2-3; the table's TRBD1 call for D was not verified on the DNA. Termini included, the CDR3 measures 17 amino acids. Per germline, CDR1 MNHEY and CDR2 SVGEGT. CDR3 residues: CATSYPMTVGHQDTQFY.

As concerns this clonotype: At one end the junction does not follow the germline gene, possibly because of a read error. The chain joins TRBV12-3 or TRBV12-4 to TRBJ2-3; D call uncertain. The CDR3 has 15 amino acids. CDR3 sequence (DNA): TGTGCCAGCAGTTTATCAACGGTAGGCACAGATACACAGTATTTT. Protein sequence: CASSLSTVGTDTQYF.

As for this clonotype: One end of the junction is discordant with germline, which a read error may explain. The chain couples TRBV11-2 to TRBJ2-7; tentative D call: TRBD1 (5 bases). The CDR3 totals 14 residues. Germline-derived CDR1 and CDR2 are SGHAT and FQNNGV. CDR3 in DNA: TGTGCCAGCAGCGGAGACAGCATAAGCTTCGAGCAATACTTC. It yields the protein CASSGDSISFEQYF.

In its sample, this clonotype is medium-sized. This sequence joins TRBV29-1 and TRBJ2-3, with TRBD1 matching over 11 bases. Germline-derived CDR1 and CDR2 are SQVTM and ANQGSEA. V trimming: 5 bases; J trimming: 4 bases; junction bases outside the gene matches: 5. This CDR3 contains 14 residues. In DNA, the CDR3 is TGCAGCGTTTCGGGACAGGGGGTTTCAGATACGCAGTATTTT. This encodes CSVSGQGVSDTQYF.